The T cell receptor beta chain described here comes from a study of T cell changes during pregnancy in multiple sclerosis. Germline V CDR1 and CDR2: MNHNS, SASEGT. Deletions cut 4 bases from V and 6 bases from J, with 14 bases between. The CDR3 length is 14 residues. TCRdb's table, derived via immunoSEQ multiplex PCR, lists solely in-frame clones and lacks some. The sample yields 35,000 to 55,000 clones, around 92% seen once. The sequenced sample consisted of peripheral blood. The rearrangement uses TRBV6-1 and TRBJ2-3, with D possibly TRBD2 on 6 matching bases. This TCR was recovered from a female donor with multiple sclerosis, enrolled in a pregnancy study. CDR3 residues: CASSVGLGLDTQYF. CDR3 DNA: TGTGCCAGCAGTGTGGGACTGGGGTTGGATACGCAGTATTTT.